These T cell receptor beta chains were read from a single sample in a study of patients and donors after allogeneic stem cell transplantation. TCRdb re-analysed the RT-PCR reads in MiXCR, keeping a single row per CDR3 protein. The sample lists some 960,000 distinct CDR3 sequences, around 17% occurring once. Input material: blood, either unsorted or a sorted T cell fraction (not recorded which). All receptors derive from a human donor who was either an allogeneic HSCT recipient or a stem cell or donor lymphocyte infusion donor (not recorded which). It is not recorded whose cells these are; they may come from a transplant donor. Each CDR3 is given with its conserved first and last residue. Each record gives: clone size, D gene, J gene, V gene, CDR3 DNA, CDR3 protein. A D gene is named only where the DNA matches it firmly. Size is omitted from some rows. Given values are once, few, many or a class for expanded clones.

>.|TRBD1|TRBJ1-1|TRBV2
TGTGCCAGCAGGGAGGGACAGCAGAACACTGAAGCTTTCTTT
CASREGQQNTEAFF
>.|.|TRBJ1-1|TRBV25-1
TGTGCCAGCAGCCCAACAGGTCCCACTGAAGCTTTCTTT
CASSPTGPTEAFF
>many|.|TRBJ2-5|TRBV20-1
TGCAGTGCTCGTTCAGGGCAAGAGACCCAGTACTTC
CSARSGQETQYF
>.|TRBD1|TRBJ2-7|TRBV5-1
TGCGCCAGCAGCTTGGTGGGACAGGGGAGTATGAACGAGCAGTACTTC
CASSLVGQGSMNEQYF
>few|.|TRBJ2-1|TRBV29-1
TGCAGCGTTGAATTTGTTTTCCGCGGCTACAATGAGCAGTTCTTC
CSVEFVFRGYNEQFF
>few|TRBD1|TRBJ2-3|TRBV9
TGTGCCAGCAGACGCACAGGGGGCAAAGGAGATACGCAGTATTTT
CASRRTGGKGDTQYF
>many|.|TRBJ1-4|TRBV4-1
TGCGCCAGCAGCTTTAGATCGAAACTGTTTTTT
CASSFRSKLFF
>.|.|TRBJ2-3|TRBV7-2
TGTGCCAGCAGCCTAGACAGGACTGCTAGCACAGATACGCAGTATTTT
CASSLDRTASTDTQYF
>.|TRBD2|TRBJ2-5|TRBV20-1
TGCAGTGCTAGTGTGACTAGCGGGAAAGAGACCCAGTACTTC
CSASVTSGKETQYF
>.|TRBD2|TRBJ2-7|TRBV5-1
TGCGCCAGCAGTAGCCTAGCGGGACACGAGCAGTACTTC
CASSSLAGHEQYF
>.|.|TRBJ1-1|TRBV12-3/TRBV12-4
TGTGCCACCGAAGAAGGGGGGAACACTGAAGCTTTCTTT
CATEEGGNTEAFF
>many|.|TRBJ2-4|TRBV5-5
TGTGCCAGCAGCTTTACAGCAAAAAACATTCAGTACTTC
CASSFTAKNIQYF
>few|TRBD1|TRBJ2-1|TRBV24-1
TGTGCCACCAGTGATAAACGCCCGGGACAGGGATTCAATGAGCAGTTCTTC
CATSDKRPGQGFNEQFF
>.|.|TRBJ1-2|TRBV25-1
TGTGCCAGCAGTGAGCCATCCAGGAACTATGGCTACACCTTC
CASSEPSRNYGYTF
>many|.|TRBJ2-5|TRBV12-3/TRBV12-4
TGTGCCAGCGGACGGGAGACCCAGTACTTC
CASGRETQYF
>.|.|TRBJ2-7|TRBV20-1
TGCAGTGTGGTGGACTACTCCTACGAGCAGTACTTC
CSVVDYSYEQYF
>few|.|TRBJ2-1|TRBV24-1
TGTGCCACCAGTGATTACCGGGGCAATGAGCAGTTCTTC
CATSDYRGNEQFF
>few|.|TRBJ2-7|TRBV7-3
TGTGCCAGCAGCTTAACCGGACGGGGACGGAGCTACGAGCAGTACTTC
CASSLTGRGRSYEQYF
>few|.|TRBJ1-3|TRBV12-3/TRBV12-4
TGTGCCAGCCGGCCGCCCGGAAACACCATATATTTT
CASRPPGNTIYF
>few|TRBD1|TRBJ1-4|TRBV2
TGTGCCAGCAGTGAGGGACAGGTACTCCCTAATGCGAAACTGTTTTTT
CASSEGQVLPNAKLFF
>.|.|TRBJ2-3|TRBV5-1
TGCGCCAGCAGCCCTTACATGTTGGATACGCAGTATTTT
CASSPYMLDTQYF
>.|TRBD1|TRBJ1-2|TRBV4-3
TGCGCCAGCAGCGCAACAGGGGAGGTCGTGGATGGCTACACCTTC
CASSATGEVVDGYTF
>.|TRBD1|TRBJ2-7|TRBV6-2/TRBV6-3
TGTGCCTGCTGGGACAGATCCTACGAGCAGTACTTC
CACWDRSYEQYF
>.|.|TRBJ1-5|TRBV12-3/TRBV12-4
TGTGCCAGCGGGGGAGGCTGGGTCAATCAGCCCCAGCATTTT
CASGGGWVNQPQHF
>.|.|TRBJ2-2|TRBV9
TGTGCCAGCAGCGTAGATGGGAAAGGGGCCGGGGAGCTGTTTTTT
CASSVDGKGAGELFF
>.|.|TRBJ2-5|TRBV3-1
TGTGCCAGCAGCCAAGAGGTGACCCAGTACTTC
CASSQEVTQYF
>few|.|TRBJ1-1|TRBV6-1
TGTGCCAGCAGTGAAGGGGGGCGAGGCGCTGAAGCTTTCTTT
CASSEGGRGAEAFF
>many|TRBD2|TRBJ2-1|TRBV4-3
TGCGCCAGCAGCCAGGGCCTAGCGGGACCCTACAATGAGCAGTTCTTC
CASSQGLAGPYNEQFF
>many|TRBD2|TRBJ2-1|TRBV5-1
TGCGCCAGCAGCTTAGCGGGACTAGCCCAACCTGAGCAGTTCTTC
CASSLAGLAQPEQFF
>many|.|TRBJ1-1|TRBV15
TGTGCCACCAGCAGGGAACGGACGTCGGGGACTGAAGCTTTCTTT
CATSRERTSGTEAFF
>many|.|TRBJ1-1|TRBV20-1
TGCAGTGCTAGTCCTGACAGCGCAAACACTGAAGCTTTCTTT
CSASPDSANTEAFF
>.|.|TRBJ1-2|TRBV6-1
TGTGCCAGCAGCCGACAGGAGAATAACTATGGCTACACCTTC
CASSRQENNYGYTF
>few|.|TRBJ1-1|TRBV5-1
TGCGCCAGCAGCCTTGGGACAAAACGCATGAACACTGAAGCTTTCTTT
CASSLGTKRMNTEAFF
>few|.|TRBJ2-2|TRBV5-1
TGCGCCAGCAGCTTGTCAGGGAAGAAGGGCATGAGCGGGGAGCTGTTTTTT
CASSLSGKKGMSGELFF
>few|.|TRBJ2-7|TRBV29-1
TGCAGCGTTAGGACAGTTTTATCCTACGAGCAGTACTTC
CSVRTVLSYEQYF
>few|TRBD1|TRBJ2-3|TRBV5-5
TGTGCCAGCAGCTTTGACAGGGACCACACTTATACGCAGTATTTT
CASSFDRDHTYTQYF
>.|.|TRBJ2-6|TRBV6-2/TRBV6-3
TGTGCCAGCAGTTATTTGGACATCAGCAACTCTGGGGCCAACGTCCTGACTTTC
CASSYLDISNSGANVLTF
>.|.|TRBJ1-1|TRBV6-2/TRBV6-3
TGTGCCAGCAGCAATAGCACTGAAGCTTTCTTT
CASSNSTEAFF
>many|TRBD2|TRBJ2-2|TRBV20-1
TGCAGTGCTAGAAGACTAGCGGGGGGGTATGGCGGGGAGCTGTTTTTT
CSARRLAGGYGGELFF
>many|.|TRBJ1-6|TRBV25-1
TGTGCCAGCACCGAGATTGGCGGGGCGCCCCTCCACTTT
CASTEIGGAPLHF
>few|.|TRBJ2-7|TRBV29-1
TGCAGCGTTTCACAGGGTATATCCTACGAGCAGTACTTC
CSVSQGISYEQYF
>.|TRBD2|TRBJ2-1|TRBV24-1
TGTGCCACCAGTGATCCTAGCGGGAAAGATTACAATGAGCAGTTCTTC
CATSDPSGKDYNEQFF
>few|TRBD2|TRBJ2-7|TRBV24-1
TGTGCCACCAGTTTACTAGCGGGAGGAGAGCAGTACTTC
CATSLLAGGEQYF
>many|.|TRBJ2-1|TRBV29-1
TGCAGCGTTGAGGGGGGTCAGGGAAAGAAGTACAATGAGCAGTTCTTC
CSVEGGQGKKYNEQFF
>few|TRBD2|TRBJ2-7|TRBV5-1
TGCGCCAGCAGCTTGGAAGCGGGACTAGCTGTCCGCGAGCAGTACTTC
CASSLEAGLAVREQYF
>.|.|TRBJ2-7|TRBV29-1
TGCAGCGCGTCCGAGGGGACCTCCTACGAGCAGTACTTC
CSASEGTSYEQYF
>.|.|TRBJ2-7|TRBV12-3/TRBV12-4
TGTGCCAGCAGTTTAGTAATAGGGAAAGGGTCCTACGAGCAGTACTTC
CASSLVIGKGSYEQYF
>.|TRBD2|TRBJ2-3|TRBV5-1
TGCGCCAGCAGCTTTTCTAGCGGGGCGGCGGAAGATACGCAGTATTTT
CASSFSSGAAEDTQYF
>.|.|TRBJ1-3|TRBV24-1
TGTGCCACCAGTGATTCTACGGGGGAAGAAGGAAACACCATATATTTT
CATSDSTGEEGNTIYF
>.|.|TRBJ2-7|TRBV27
TGTGCCAGCAGTACCCGGGGCTTCTCCTACGAGCAGTACTTC
CASSTRGFSYEQYF